The sequence of this T cell receptor (beta chain) was determined in a study of T cell repertoires in cytomegalovirus infection. Study information: Carrying CMV and the relevant HLA type showed in public TCR beta signatures.

V dropped 0 bases and J dropped 8 bases, with 13 bases sitting between them. The CDR3 runs 14 residues. Germline V lookup: CDR1 LNHNV, CDR2 YYDKDF (reference sequence). To note about this clonotype: Its antigen is still unknown.

Study results and limitations: HLA-C-restricted CMV-specific TCR beta clonotypes were dominant in the ex vivo response.

TCRdb reanalysed the reads using MiXCR and keeps one entry per CDR3 protein. The sample has under 800,000 distinct CDR3 sequences; roughly 26% are singletons. The sequence derives from a human donor in good health (CMV status not recorded). Some clones in this sample may be carry-over from other donors' samples. Sequenced sample: CD8+ T cells from PBMCs. The chain uses TRBV15 and TRBJ1-2; the D is unclear. CDR3 sequence: CATSRDPDSIGYTF. The CDR3 region has the DNA TGTGCCACCAGCAGAGATCCCGATTCTATCGGCTACACCTTC. Supplemented by reference TRBV15 and TRBJ1-2, the full variable domain reads DAMVIQNPRYQVTQFGKPVTLSCSQTLNHNVMYWYQQKSSQAPKLLFHYYDKDFNNEADTPDNFQSRRPNTSFCFLDIRSPGLGDTAMYLCATSRDPDSIGYTFGSGTRLTVV.